The 20 T cell receptor beta chains in this list originate from one sample, sequenced in a study of identical twins. One entry per CDR3 protein results from TCRdb running MiXCR on the 5' RACE reads. The repertoire includes hundreds of thousands of distinct CDR3 sequences, roughly 7.5% of them detected once, and around 5.4% sits in the top ten. The sample was also reused in another study, on yellow fever vaccine responses in identical twins.

Sequenced sample: CD8+ T cells sorted from blood. The source of these receptors is a woman between 18 and 29 years old in good health.

Only a few counts were recorded for this clonotype. The rearrangement uses TRBV27 and TRBJ2-1; 11 bases align to TRBD2. This CDR3 has 16 amino acids. V gave up 3 bases and J gave up 4 bases; unmatched junction bases: 5. Germline V lookup: CDR1 MNHEY, CDR2 SMNVEV (reference sequence). CDR3 nucleotides: TGTGCCAGCAGTTTGGTAACTAGCGGGGGATACAATGAGCAGTTCTTC. Protein sequence: CASSLVTSGGYNEQFF.

Ten or more counts support this clonotype. CDR3 in DNA: TGCGCCAGCAGCCAATCGGACGGCCACTATGGCTACACCTTC. This codes for CASSQSDGHYGYTF. This chain connects TRBV5-1 to TRBJ1-2; D unclear. The germline V gene encodes CDR1 SGHRS and CDR2 YFSETQ. This CDR3 comprises 14 residues. V was trimmed by 4 bases and J by 3 bases, leaving 13 bases between them.

The rearrangement links TRBV7-8 to TRBJ2-7; D remains ambiguous. The CDR3 extends over 12 amino acids. Looked up from germline, CDR1 is SGHVS and CDR2 is FQNEAQ. The germline V and J ends were trimmed by 5 bases and 6 bases, with 11 bases remaining between them. The CDR3 DNA reads TGTGCCAGCAGCCCTGGAAGGGCCGAGCAGTACGTC. Its translation is CASSPGRAEQYV.

This clonotype turned up a few times. The chain links TRBV9 to TRBJ1-5; maybe TRBD1 (6 bases). Trimming removed 4 bases from V and 7 bases from J, with 15 bases in between. Germline assignment: CDR1 SGDLS and CDR2 YYNGEE. This CDR3 has 14 amino acids. CDR3 protein: CASSSEGGLQPQHF. For the CDR3, the DNA is TGTGCCAGCAGCTCCGAAGGGGGGCTGCAGCCCCAGCATTTT. The entire variable domain, with the rest obtained from reference TRBV9 and TRBJ1-5, is as follows: DSGVTQTPKHLITATGQRVTLRCSPRSGDLSVYWYQQSLDQGLQFLIQYYNGEERAKGNILERFSAQQFPDLHSELNLSSLELGDSALYFCASSSEGGLQPQHFGDGTRLSIL.

This clonotype came up many times. This CDR3 is CASRSKSTDTQYF. CDR3 nucleotide sequence: TGTGCCAGCCGAAGTAAATCCACAGATACGCAGTATTTT. This chain joins TRBV27 and TRBJ2-3, with D unclear. Germline CDR1 and CDR2: MNHEY and SMNVEV (reference sequence). V lost 8 bases and J 2 bases, leaving 11 bases between the germline ends. CDR3 length equals 13 residues.

This clonotype was observed many times. The rearrangement uses TRBV15 and TRBJ2-4; D is undetermined. Trimming took 1 base from V and 5 from J, leaving 3 bases between them. Germline-derived CDR1 and CDR2 are LNHNV and YYDKDF (reference sequence). The CDR3 consists of 12 residues. In DNA form, the CDR3 reads TGTGCCACCAGCAGAGTCGAAAACATTCAGTACTTC. Translated, it gives CATSRVENIQYF.

The rearrangement joins TRBV25-1 to TRBJ2-7, with TRBD1 matching over 7 bases. V lost 7 bases, J lost 3 bases, and 3 bases stayed unmatched. This CDR3 is 12 amino acids long. CDR1 is MGHDK, CDR2 SYGVNS, per germline. The CDR3 reads CASNTGVYEQYF. CDR3 bases: TGTGCCAGCAATACAGGGGTCTACGAGCAGTACTTC.

This clonotype was counted at least ten times. The chain employs TRBV9 and TRBJ2-1; D is unresolved. Per the germline V gene, CDR1 is SGDLS and CDR2 is YYNGEE. The CDR3 extends over 11 amino acids. V shed 2 bases and J shed 7 bases, with 4 bases lying between them. Here the CDR3 reads CASSVQNEQFF. The CDR3 DNA reads TGTGCCAGCAGCGTTCAAAATGAGCAGTTCTTC.

This clonotype has a handful of counts. The CDR3 sequence: CASSAGAYEQYV. CDR3 DNA sequence: TGTGCCAGCAGCGCAGGGGCATACGAGCAGTACGTC. J is TRBJ2-7 and V is TRBV7-8, with a tentative D call TRBD1 (6 bases). The CDR3 spans 12 residues. The V gene lost 5 bases and the J gene lost 4 bases, with 9 bases spanning the gap. Germline CDR1 and CDR2: SGHVS and FQNEAQ.

In its sample, this clonotype was seen a few times. The chain joins TRBV7-9 to TRBJ1-2; D is undetermined. This CDR3 comprises 13 residues. Germline values: CDR1 SEHNR, CDR2 FQNEAQ (reference sequence). The V gene lost 1 base and the J gene lost 6 bases, with 9 bases spanning the gap. CDR3 sequence: CASSLEEVHGYTF. In DNA, the CDR3 is TGTGCCAGCAGCTTAGAAGAGGTACATGGCTACACCTTC.

This clonotype was recorded many times. This sequence joins TRBV7-2 and TRBJ2-7; D is unresolved. V was cut by 4 bases and J by 5 bases, with 15 bases left in between. This CDR3 has 14 amino acids. The germline gives CDR1 SGHTA, CDR2 FQGNSA. The CDR3 DNA reads TGTGCCAGCAGCTGTCCAGAAGTTTGCGACGAGCAGTACGTC. Translating gives CASSCPEVCDEQYV.

This clonotype appeared a few times. J is TRBJ2-2 and V is TRBV24-1, with 11 nucleotides matching TRBD1. Germline CDR1 is KGHDR and CDR2 is SFDVKD. With 2 bases clipped from V and 7 bases from J, the junction kept 14 bases outside the gene matches. CDR3 length equals 19 residues. The CDR3 here is CATSDSTQVDRGRGGELFF. The CDR3 nucleotides are TGTGCCACCAGTGATTCCACCCAAGTGGACAGGGGGCGTGGCGGGGAGCTGTTTTTT.

The V gene is TRBV6-5, the J gene TRBJ2-3, with D unresolved. This CDR3 spans 14 amino acids. Trimming took 2 bases from V and 3 from J, leaving 9 bases between them. Germline CDR1 MNHEY, CDR2 SVGAGI. For the CDR3, the DNA is TGTGCCAGCAGTTACGTCCCCCTAACAGATACGCAGTATTTT. Its translation is CASSYVPLTDTQYF.

The chain carries TRBV11-2 and TRBJ2-7; D ambiguous. V lost 0 bases to trimming and J lost 1 base, with 7 bases between them. Germline loops: CDR1 SGHAT, CDR2 FQNNGV. The CDR3 has 14 amino acids. The CDR3 bases are TGTGCCAGCAGCTTAGAAGCTGGTTCCTACGAGCAGTACGTC. Translating gives CASSLEAGSYEQYV.

This clonotype was seen a few times. The gene calls are TRBV28 and TRBJ2-7; 8 bases agree with TRBD2. The V segment lost 5 bases and the J segment 2 bases; nucleotides outside the gene matches: 17. The length of the CDR3 is 18 residues. Germline CDR1 MDHEN, CDR2 SYDVKM. The CDR3 protein is CASSPIPGGADRPYEQYF. For the CDR3, the DNA is TGTGCCAGCAGTCCCATCCCCGGGGGGGCAGACCGTCCCTACGAGCAGTACTTC.

This clonotype was recorded many times. The rearrangement links TRBV29-1 to TRBJ2-1; 9 positions agree with TRBD2. This CDR3 region has 14 residues. With V trimmed by 7 bases and J by 7 bases, 11 bases remained unmatched. Germline CDR1 reads SQVTM; CDR2 reads ANQGSEA. The CDR3 nucleotides are TGCAGCGCCTCAGCGGGGGGCCCATTTAATGAGCAGTTCTTC. It specifies CSASAGGPFNEQFF.

This clonotype was recorded a few times. The chain combines TRBV5-1 with TRBJ2-1, with TRBD1 matching over 8 bases. The length of the CDR3 is 15 residues. The germline V gene has CDR1 SGHRS and CDR2 YFSETQ. The junction had 2 bases not matched to a gene; V was cut back by 0 bases and J by 3 bases. The CDR3 bases are TGCGCCAGCAGCTTGGAAGGGACAGGCTACAATGAGCAGTTCTTC. As protein: CASSLEGTGYNEQFF.

In its sample, this clonotype was seen many times. The chain combines TRBV24-1 with TRBJ2-7; D may match TRBD1 or TRBD2 (5 bases each). The CDR3 is 14 amino acids. Germline-derived CDR1 and CDR2 are KGHDR and SFDVKD. Trimming took 6 bases from V and 1 from J, leaving 12 bases between them. CDR3 DNA: TGTGCCACCAGTCCCAGACAGCGGTCCTACGAGCAGTACTTC. Its translation is CATSPRQRSYEQYF.

This clonotype was seen only a few times. The V and J genes are TRBV5-1 and TRBJ2-3, with 13 nucleotides matching TRBD2. J lost 5 bases, V lost 4 bases, and 7 bases had no gene match. CDR1 and CDR2 from the germline V gene are SGHRS and YFSETQ. There are 16 residues in the CDR3. The CDR3 protein is CASSPGLAGVVDTQYF. The CDR3, as DNA: TGCGCCAGCAGCCCTGGACTAGCGGGGGTGGTAGATACGCAGTATTTT. Together with reference TRBV5-1 and TRBJ2-3, the CDR3 gives the full variable domain: KAGVTQTPRYLIKTRGQQVTLSCSPISGHRSVSWYQQTPGQGLQFLFEYFSETQRNKGNFPGRFSGRQFSNSRSEMNVSTLELGDSALYLCASSPGLAGVVDTQYFGPGTRLTVL.

The V and J genes are TRBV15 and TRBJ2-7; 9 bases map to TRBD1. The CDR3 runs to 14 residues. CDR1 and CDR2 (germline): LNHNV, YYDKDF (reference sequence). The trim removed 5 bases at V and 6 bases at J, leaving 8 bases unmatched. CDR3 residues: CATSFGQGTGEQYF. In DNA, the CDR3 is TGTGCCACCAGCTTCGGACAGGGGACGGGCGAGCAGTACTTC.